These 30 T cell receptor beta chains share one sample of origin, sequenced in a study of blood T cell repertoires in COVID-19. The table came from immunoSEQ multiplex PCR; TCRdb's copy has only in-frame clones and leaves some out. The data hold 150,000 or so clones, with 84% observed a single time. The sample consisted of peripheral blood. All receptors derive from a human donor in a cohort sampled during active COVID-19.

The chain has TRBV7-9 and TRBJ1-1; possible D gene TRBD1, 6 bases. This CDR3 has 16 amino acids. V gave up 5 bases and J gave up 0 bases, with 16 bases separating them. Per the germline V gene, CDR1 is SEHNR and CDR2 is FQNEAQ (reference sequence). CDR3 bases: TGTGCCAGCAGCATCTCCAGGGGAGGGGTGAACACTGAAGCTTTCTTT. Its protein is CASSISRGGVNTEAFF. Supplemented by reference TRBV7-9 and TRBJ1-1, the full variable domain reads DTGVSQNPRHKITKRGQNVTFRCDPISEHNRLYWYRQTLGQGPEFLTYFQNEAQLEKSRLLSDRFSAERPKGSFSTLEIQRTEQGDSAMYLCASSISRGGVNTEAFFGQGTRLTVV.

The chain is built from TRBV4-1 and TRBJ2-1, with TRBD2 identical over 12 bases. This CDR3 contains 19 residues. J was trimmed by 12 bases and V by 0 bases; bases with no gene match: 18. Germline CDR1 reads MGHRA; CDR2 reads YSYEKL. The CDR3 DNA reads as TGCGCCAGCAGCCAAGATCGTTGGGCGACTAGCGGGGGTGGAGGTGTGCAGTTCTTC. It encodes CASSQDRWATSGGGGVQFF.

This clone was detected a few times. This chain links TRBV5-1 with TRBJ1-6; D is ambiguous. Germline CDR1 and CDR2: SGHRS and YFSETQ. The germline V and J ends were trimmed by 0 bases and 7 bases, with 5 bases remaining between them. The CDR3 length is 13 residues. The CDR3 spells CASSLGANSPLHF. CDR3 sequence (DNA): TGCGCCAGCAGCTTGGGGGCGAATTCACCCCTCCACTTT.

The chain links TRBV18 to TRBJ2-1, with 9 positions matching TRBD1. J was trimmed by 9 bases and V by 1 base; bases with no gene match: 7. Per the germline V gene, CDR1 is KGHSH and CDR2 is LQKENI. The CDR3 has 15 residues. CDR3 coding DNA: TGTGCCAGCTCACCACTGACAGGGGGGAATGGTGAGCAGTTCTTC. Translation: CASSPLTGGNGEQFF.

The chain couples TRBV5-1 to TRBJ1-2; D gene unclear. The V gene lost 4 bases and the J gene lost 8 bases, with 15 bases spanning the gap. In germline, CDR1 is SGHRS, CDR2 YFSETQ. CDR3 length: 13 residues. CDR3 loop: CASSDTRTRGYTF. The CDR3 coding sequence is TGCGCCAGCAGCGACACAAGAACCCGGGGCTACACCTTC.

The chain joins TRBV10-2 to TRBJ2-7; maybe TRBD1 (6 bases). Trimming took 8 bases from V and 0 from J, leaving 20 bases between them. Looked up from germline, CDR1 is WSHSY and CDR2 is SAAADI. This CDR3 region has 16 residues. Here the CDR3 DNA reads TGCGCCAGCGGCGGGCAGGGGCTCTCCGTCTCCTACGAGCAGTACTTC. It is translated as CASGGQGLSVSYEQYF.

V usage is TRBV6-4 and J usage is TRBJ1-1; a weak D match, TRBD1 (6 bases). Germline V lookup: CDR1 MRHNA, CDR2 SNTAGT. Trimming shortened V by 3 bases and J by 1 base, and 18 bases separated the two germline ends. The CDR3 consists of 17 residues. The CDR3, as DNA: TGTGCCAGCAGTGATACCCCTTTGCAGGGGACGAACACTGAAGCTTTCTTT. This translates into CASSDTPLQGTNTEAFF.

As for this clone: Additional DNA sequences in this sample encode the identical CDR3. The chain uses TRBV18 and TRBJ2-5, with 7 positions matching TRBD1. CDR1 is KGHSH and CDR2 is LQKENI in the germline V gene. V trimming: 1 base; J trimming: 3 bases; junction bases outside the gene matches: 2. The CDR3 is 14 amino acids. CDR3 sequence reads: CASSPRTGEETQYF. The CDR3 DNA follows: TGTGCCAGCTCACCACGAACAGGGGAAGAGACCCAGTACTTC.

The chain links TRBV11-2 to TRBJ2-5; perhaps TRBD2 as D (6 bases). The CDR3 totals 13 residues. CDR1 is SGHAT and CDR2 is FQNNGV in the germline V gene. V was pared by 5 bases and J by 1 base, with 8 bases between. The CDR3, as DNA: TGTGCCAGCAGCATTAGCGGCCAAGAGACCCAGTACTTC. This gives the protein CASSISGQETQYF.

The chain couples TRBV6-6 to TRBJ2-7, with D maybe TRBD2 (5 bases). There are 14 residues in the CDR3. V was clipped by 2 bases and J by 5 bases, with 13 bases between them. Germline assignment: CDR1 MNHNY and CDR2 SVGAGI (reference sequence). The CDR3 sequence: CASSYPEAVHEQYF. CDR3 coding DNA: TGTGCCAGCAGTTACCCGGAGGCGGTCCACGAGCAGTACTTC.

The chain uses TRBV18 and TRBJ2-5; TRBD1 matches 7 bases. Trimming cost V 6 bases and J 5 bases; bases outside gene matches: 9. The CDR3 contains 14 residues. Germline CDR1 and CDR2: KGHSH and LQKENI. The CDR3 protein is CASSERGRGETQYF. The CDR3 coding sequence is TGTGCCAGCTCCGAAAGGGGGCGAGGCGAGACCCAGTACTTC. Full variable domain (remainder filled in from reference TRBV18 and TRBJ2-5): NAGVMQNPRHLVRRRGQEARLRCSPMKGHSHVYWYRQLPEEGLKFMVYLQKENIIDESGMPKERFSAEFPKEGPSILRIQQVVRGDSAAYFCASSERGRGETQYFGPGTRLLVL.

The V call is TRBV7-8, the J call TRBJ1-1; possibly TRBD1 for D (5 bases). The CDR3 contains 13 residues. Looked up from germline, CDR1 is SGHVS and CDR2 is FQNEAQ. Trimming removed 5 bases from V and 5 bases from J, with 12 bases in between. The CDR3 region is CASSLNGGTEAFF. CDR3 sequence (DNA): TGTGCCAGCAGCCTCAACGGGGGGACTGAAGCTTTCTTT.

This rearrangement joins TRBV4-1 to TRBJ1-1, with 7 positions matching TRBD1. CDR3 length: 13 amino acids. Germline assignment: CDR1 MGHRA and CDR2 YSYEKL. Unmatched junction bases numbered 3, after V lost 4 bases and J lost 4 bases. CDR3 DNA sequence: TGCGCCAGCAGCCGCGGGACAGCCACTGAAGCTTTCTTT. Its translation is CASSRGTATEAFF.

There are a few counts of this clone. The chain carries TRBV6-4 and TRBJ1-2; no firm D call. The germline CDR1 and CDR2 sequences are MRHNA and SNTAGT. The CDR3 spans 13 residues. Trimming shortened V by 2 bases and J by 7 bases, and 11 bases separated the two germline ends. The CDR3: CASSDPATTGYTF. For the CDR3, the DNA is TGTGCCAGCAGTGACCCGGCTACTACTGGCTACACCTTC.

V and J are TRBV7-9 and TRBJ2-7; possibly TRBD1 for D (6 bases). The germline V gene has CDR1 SEHNR and CDR2 FQNEAQ (reference sequence). V lost 1 base to trimming and J lost 3 bases, with 13 bases between them. The CDR3 totals 15 residues. The CDR3 loop reads CASSLGSYRDYEQYF. CDR3 DNA sequence: TGTGCCAGCAGCTTAGGGTCGTACAGGGACTACGAGCAGTACTTC.

CDR3 amino acids: CAIPGGVGGELFF. The CDR3 coding sequence is TGTGCCATCCCCGGCGGGGTTGGCGGGGAGCTGTTTTTT. The chain is built from TRBV2 and TRBJ2-2; tentative D call: TRBD2 (6 bases). CDR3 size: 13 residues. Looked up from germline, CDR1 is SNHLY and CDR2 is FYNNEI. The V end was cut by 10 bases, the J end by 7 bases, with 16 bases between.

V usage is TRBV11-2 and J usage is TRBJ2-5; 7 positions agree with TRBD1. The CDR3 extends over 15 amino acids. J was trimmed by 5 bases and V by 2 bases; bases with no gene match: 8. CDR1 and CDR2 (germline): SGHAT, FQNNGV. The CDR3 loop reads CASSLLQGIGETQYF. CDR3 bases: TGTGCCAGCAGCTTACTACAGGGGATTGGGGAGACCCAGTACTTC.

The J gene is TRBJ2-7, the V gene TRBV18; D perhaps matches TRBD2 (6 bases). Trimming cost V 3 bases and J 6 bases, with 12 bases left between them. The CDR3 sequence is 13 residues long. Germline V lookup: CDR1 KGHSH, CDR2 LQKENI. CDR3: CASSPAGLREQYV. The DNA for the CDR3 is TGTGCCAGCTCACCCGCGGGGTTGCGCGAGCAGTACGTC.

This sequence joins TRBV7-9 and TRBJ1-2, with D unclear. The V end was cut by 1 base, the J end by 8 bases, with 14 bases between. The CDR3 is 14 amino acids. CDR1 is SEHNR and CDR2 is FQNEAQ in the germline V gene (reference sequence). CDR3 coding DNA: TGTGCCAGCAGCTTAGAGGGAGACTATGACGGCTACACCTTC. It yields the protein CASSLEGDYDGYTF.

V gene TRBV28 combines with J gene TRBJ2-2; unclear D gene. Germline V gene sequence: CDR1 MDHEN, CDR2 SYDVKM. The V end lost 6 bases, the J end lost 4 bases, and 9 bases lay between the germline ends. This CDR3 comprises 13 residues. In nucleotides, the CDR3 is TGTGCCAGCAGAGTCCAGGCCACCGGGGAGCTGTTTTTT. It specifies CASRVQATGELFF.

J is TRBJ2-5 and V is TRBV3-1 (or the pseudogene TRBV3-2); D may be TRBD2 (7 bases). The V end lost 3 bases, the J end lost 4 bases, and 15 bases lay between the germline ends. Germline V gene data show CDR1 as LGHDT and CDR2 as YNNKEL (reference sequence). This CDR3 contains 15 residues. CDR3 nucleotides: TGTGCCAGCAGCCAGTTGGGGGGGGGCCGAGAGACCCAGTACTTC. This encodes CASSQLGGGRETQYF.

The gene calls are TRBV9 and TRBJ2-3; 7 positions agree with TRBD2. Germline CDR1 reads SGDLS; CDR2 reads YYNGEE. V gave up 0 bases and J gave up 8 bases; unmatched junction bases: 6. This CDR3 is built from 14 residues. The DNA for the CDR3 is TGTGCCAGCAGCGTAGACGGGGGGAAGGGTACGCAGTATTTT. It is translated as CASSVDGGKGTQYF.

The chain couples TRBV24-1 to TRBJ1-2; TRBD1 is a possible D gene (5 bases). The length of the CDR3 is 13 residues. Germline CDR1 reads KGHDR; CDR2 reads SFDVKD. Trimming pared 6 bases from V and 6 bases from J, leaving 13 bases between. CDR3 nucleotide sequence: TGTGCCACCAGTCGTCGAGGGACTGATGGCTACACCTTC. Its translation is CATSRRGTDGYTF.

The chain combines TRBV10-1 with TRBJ1-2, with a possible D match to TRBD1 (5 bases). Trimming shortened V by 4 bases and J by 7 bases, and 22 bases separated the two germline ends. Germline-derived CDR1 and CDR2 are WNHNN and SYGVQD (reference sequence). This CDR3 is built from 16 residues. DNA for the CDR3: TGCGCCAGCAGTGGTTTGGGGGGGGGAACGTTTTCTGGCTACACCTTC. It translates to CASSGLGGGTFSGYTF.

V gene TRBV20-1 combines with J gene TRBJ2-2, with 7 bases identical to TRBD2. The CDR3 totals 15 residues. Trimming cost V 3 bases and J 0 bases; bases outside gene matches: 4. From germline, CDR1 is DFQATT and CDR2 SNEGSKA (reference sequence). The CDR3 DNA follows: TGCAGTGCTAGTTTCAGCGGGGCGAACACCGGGGAGCTGTTTTTT. Its translation is CSASFSGANTGELFF.

This sequence joins TRBV19 and TRBJ1-3, with TRBD1 as a possible D gene (6 bases). V was trimmed by 8 bases and J by 0 bases, leaving 11 bases between them. Per the germline V gene, CDR1 is LNHDA and CDR2 is SQIVND (reference sequence). The CDR3 contains 14 residues. The CDR3, as DNA: TGTGCCAGTGGGACACCACGCTCTGGAAACACCATATATTTT. Translating gives CASGTPRSGNTIYF.

The rearrangement joins TRBV2 to TRBJ1-1, with D possibly matching TRBD1 (6 bases). This CDR3 comprises 14 residues. The germline V gene encodes CDR1 SNHLY and CDR2 FYNNEI. V was trimmed by 11 bases and J by 5 bases, leaving 21 bases between them. CDR3 bases: TGTGCCGAAAAAAGGGCAGGGGCAGATACTGAAGCTTTCTTT. Translated, it gives CAEKRAGADTEAFF.

This chain joins TRBV19 and TRBJ1-5; 7 nucleotides line up with TRBD1. CDR3 length: 13 amino acids. The germline V gene has CDR1 LNHDA and CDR2 SQIVND (reference sequence). J was trimmed by 7 bases and V by 3 bases; bases with no gene match: 3. In nucleotides, the CDR3 is TGTGCCAGTAGTATCGACAGGGACCAGCCCCAGCATTTT. Its translation is CASSIDRDQPQHF.

The chain couples TRBV9 to TRBJ1-2; no clear D gene. Germline CDR1 and CDR2: SGDLS and YYNGEE. The CDR3 has 13 residues. V lost 0 bases and J lost 3, with 6 bases in between. DNA for the CDR3: TGTGCCAGCAGCGTAGACAACCACTATGGCTACACCTTC. Its protein product is CASSVDNHYGYTF.

This chain uses TRBV7-2 with TRBJ1-6; 7 nucleotides match TRBD1. V trimming: 5 bases; J trimming: 5 bases; junction bases outside the gene matches: 6. CDR1 is SGHTA and CDR2 is FQGNSA in the germline V gene. This CDR3 contains 15 residues. The CDR3 nucleotides read TGTGCCAGCAGCCCGATGGGACAGAATAATTCACCCCTCCACTTT. It is translated as CASSPMGQNNSPLHF.